This T cell receptor beta chain was documented in a study of Ad26.COV2.S vaccination and SARS-CoV-2 variants. Across the study: Ad26.COV2.S, an intramuscular injection, was given once or twice 56 days apart.

The CDR3 contains 14 residues. V shed 2 bases and J shed 4 bases, with 11 bases lying between them. Germline V lookup: CDR1 LGHNA, CDR2 YNFKEQ. As for this clone: Its target is unknown.

Indicated treatment: around 19 received Ad26.COV2.S at low or high dose, single or two shots; 5 received placebo; per-sample allocation not given. Vaccine and placebo recipients were sampled on day 63 after the first injection. General study points: It was vaccine recipients, not placebo recipients, who had the higher spike-specific TCR breadth. Total responses of T cells may have been underestimated by the analyses of TCR breadth and depth. The authors reported substantial breadth in spike-specific CD8+ and CD4+ T cell responses after vaccination.

Sequencing used immunoSEQ multiplex PCR; TCRdb keeps in-frame clones, though not all of them. The sample includes a few hundred thousand clones, around 87% of them seen just once. The chain is built from TRBV4-2 and TRBJ1-1; D not certain. Sample: peripheral blood, taken in a trial of Ad26.COV2.S vaccine versus placebo. The source of this sequence is a person aged 18 to 59 who received the Ad26.COV2.S COVID-19 vaccine or a placebo. The CDR3 reads CASSQQRTATEAFF. DNA of the CDR3: TGTGCCAGCAGCCAACAAAGAACGGCCACTGAAGCTTTCTTT.